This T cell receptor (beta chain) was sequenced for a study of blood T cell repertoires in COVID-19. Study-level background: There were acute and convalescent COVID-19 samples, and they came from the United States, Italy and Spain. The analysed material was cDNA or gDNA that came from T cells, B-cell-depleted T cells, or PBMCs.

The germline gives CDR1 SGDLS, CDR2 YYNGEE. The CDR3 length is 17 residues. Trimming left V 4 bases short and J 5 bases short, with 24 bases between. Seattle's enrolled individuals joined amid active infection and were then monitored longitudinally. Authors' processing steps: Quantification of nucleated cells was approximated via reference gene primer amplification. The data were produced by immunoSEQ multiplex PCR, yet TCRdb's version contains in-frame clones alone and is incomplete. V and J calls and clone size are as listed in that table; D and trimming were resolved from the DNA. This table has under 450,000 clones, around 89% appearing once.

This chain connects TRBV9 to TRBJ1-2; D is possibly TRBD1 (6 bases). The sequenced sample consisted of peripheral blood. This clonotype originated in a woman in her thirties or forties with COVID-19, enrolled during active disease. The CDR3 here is CASSPRLGQTIPYGYTF. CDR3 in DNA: TGTGCCAGCAGCCCACGCCTTGGACAGACTATACCTTATGGCTACACCTTC. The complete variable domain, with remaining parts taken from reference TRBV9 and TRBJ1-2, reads DSGVTQTPKHLITATGQRVTLRCSPRSGDLSVYWYQQSLDQGLQFLIQYYNGEERAKGNILERFSAQQFPDLHSELNLSSLELGDSALYFCASSPRLGQTIPYGYTFGSGTRLTVV.